A selection of T cell receptor beta chains follows, all from one sample in a study of shared clonotypes between healthy human individuals. Profiled with immunoSEQ multiplex PCR; TCRdb holds only in-frame clones, not every one. The sample includes about 2.4 million clones, approximately 90% of them seen just once. Sequencing was performed on naive CD4+ T cells sorted from blood. The receptors derive from a man aged 18 to 29 in good health. The CDR3 runs from the conserved cysteine through the conserved F or W. D genes are given only for firm matches. Clone size, where shown, is once, few, many, or a class for clones that have expanded.

clone_size	j_call	d_call	v_call	cdr3_aa	cdr3_nt
-	TRBJ2-3	-	TRBV2	CASSALARTDTQYF	TGTGCCAGCAGTGCTCTAGCGCGCACAGATACGCAGTATTTT
few	TRBJ1-1	-	TRBV30	CAWSPSDTEAFF	TGTGCCTGGAGTCCATCGGACACTGAAGCTTTCTTT
-	TRBJ2-5	-	TRBV27	CASSPKDCPHF	TGTGCCAGCAGCCCTAAGGACTGCCCGCACTTC
-	TRBJ2-7	TRBD2	TRBV6-1	CASSELAGLPNEQYF	TGTGCCAGCAGTGAACTAGCGGGACTCCCGAACGAGCAGTACTTC
-	TRBJ1-6	-	TRBV5-5	CASSLSFRHPENSPLHF	TGTGCCAGCAGCTTGTCTTTCCGGCACCCCGAGAATTCACCCCTCCACTTT
-	TRBJ1-1	-	TRBV5-1	CASSLAGAGPNTEAFF	TGCGCCAGCAGCTTGGCCGGGGCGGGCCCGAACACTGAAGCTTTCTTT
once	TRBJ1-4	TRBD1	TRBV30	CAWSPQGIGTASGEKLFF	TGTGCCTGGAGTCCCCAAGGTATCGGGACAGCCTCCGGTGAAAAACTGTTTTTT
-	TRBJ2-5	-	TRBV2	CASSELGGGSAQETQYF	TGTGCCAGCAGTGAGTTAGGTGGGGGAAGCGCCCAAGAGACCCAGTACTTC
-	TRBJ1-1	-	TRBV18	CASSRANTEAFF	TGTGCCAGCTCGCGGGCGAACACTGAAGCTTTCTTT
-	TRBJ2-2	-	TRBV6-5	CATARGVDGELFF	TGTGCCACCGCCCGAGGGGTGGACGGGGAGCTGTTTTTT
-	TRBJ2-2	TRBD1	TRBV25-1	CASQGQGASGELFF	TGTGCCAGCCAGGGACAGGGGGCGTCCGGGGAGCTGTTTTTT
-	TRBJ1-6	TRBD1	TRBV28	CASRQGSSYNSPLHF	TGTGCCAGCAGACAGGGGAGCTCCTATAATTCACCCCTCCACTTT
-	TRBJ2-7	TRBD2	TRBV9	CASSVDVSGGSYEQYF	TGTGCCAGCAGCGTAGATGTTAGCGGGGGATCCTACGAGCAGTACTTC
-	TRBJ2-7	-	TRBV9	CASSVDSSSSYEQYF	TGTGCCAGCAGCGTTGACTCCTCGAGCTCCTACGAGCAGTACTTC
-	TRBJ2-7	-	TRBV9	CASSVEREQYF	TGTGCCAGCAGCGTAGAAAGGGAGCAGTACTTC
-	TRBJ1-2	TRBD1	TRBV5-1	CASSLAGQGMGNYGYTF	TGCGCCAGCAGCTTGGCGGGACAGGGAATGGGGAACTATGGCTACACCTTC
-	TRBJ2-7	TRBD2	TRBV2	CASSVIVVLAGHEQYF	TGTGCCAGCAGTGTTATTGTGGTTCTAGCGGGCCACGAGCAGTACTTC
-	TRBJ2-1	-	TRBV19	CASSIRLQAGGYNEQFF	TGTGCCAGTAGTATCCGACTGCAGGCCGGGGGTTACAATGAGCAGTTCTTC
-	TRBJ2-7	TRBD1	TRBV10-3	CATAPGQGVIGAYEQYF	TGTGCCACCGCACCGGGACAGGGGGTAATAGGAGCCTACGAGCAGTACTTC
-	TRBJ1-4	-	TRBV25-1	CASSASDAGRKLFF	TGTGCCAGCAGTGCTTCTGATGCAGGTCGAAAACTGTTTTTT
-	TRBJ2-3	-	TRBV7-6	CASSPQGPYGADTQYF	TGTGCCAGCAGCCCACAGGGTCCGTACGGGGCAGATACGCAGTATTTT
-	TRBJ2-7	TRBD2	TRBV11-2	CASSPILLAGSPYEQYF	TGTGCCAGCAGCCCGATCCTACTAGCGGGGTCCCCCTACGAGCAGTACTTC
-	TRBJ1-1	TRBD1	TRBV27	CASSAKTGGIRVNTEAFF	TGTGCCAGCAGCGCTAAGACAGGGGGCATCCGAGTGAACACTGAAGCTTTCTTT
-	TRBJ1-2	-	TRBV5-4	CASSSGDPSSYGYTF	TGTGCCAGCAGTTCCGGGGACCCCAGCTCCTATGGCTACACCTTC
-	TRBJ2-7	TRBD1	TRBV7-2	CASSLNRGRGYEQYF	TGTGCCAGCAGCTTAAACAGGGGAAGGGGCTACGAGCAGTACTTC
-	TRBJ1-1	-	TRBV30	CAWSFGQPPVNTEAFF	TGTGCCTGGAGTTTCGGACAGCCCCCGGTGAACACTGAAGCTTTCTTT
-	TRBJ2-1	TRBD2	TRBV7-2	CASSESGREQFF	TGTGCCAGCAGCGAGAGCGGGAGGGAGCAGTTCTTC
-	TRBJ2-2	-	TRBV2	CASSGENTGELFF	TGTGCCAGTAGCGGAGAGAACACCGGGGAGCTGTTTTTT
-	TRBJ2-7	-	TRBV30	CAWSGESALYEQYF	TGTGCCTGGAGCGGGGAATCAGCGCTCTACGAGCAGTACTTC
-	TRBJ2-2	-	TRBV5-4	CASRQDSGTGELFF	TGTGCCAGCCGCCAGGACTCGGGCACCGGGGAGCTGTTTTTT
-	TRBJ1-1	-	TRBV28	CASSLRRPVADEAFF	TGTGCCAGCAGTTTACGTCGACCCGTGGCCGACGAAGCTTTCTTT
-	TRBJ2-3	-	TRBV7-9	CASSLRGGTHSDTQYF	TGTGCCAGCAGCTTACGAGGTGGAACCCATTCGGATACGCAGTATTTT
-	TRBJ2-5	-	TRBV28	CASRGRGLGETQYF	TGTGCCAGCAGAGGGCGGGGTTTGGGAGAGACCCAGTACTTC
-	TRBJ1-1	TRBD1	TRBV6-5	CASSRTGNTEAFF	TGTGCCAGCAGCCGGACAGGGAACACTGAAGCTTTCTTT
-	TRBJ1-2	-	TRBV30	CAWRGDTRAYGYTF	TGTGCCTGGAGGGGCGACACCCGGGCCTATGGCTACACCTTC
-	TRBJ2-1	-	TRBV9	CASSVSGWVVDEQFF	TGTGCCAGCAGCGTATCTGGCTGGGTGGTCGATGAGCAGTTCTTC
-	TRBJ1-1	-	TRBV11-2	CASSLLFLGKGTEAFF	TGTGCCAGCAGCTTATTATTCTTAGGGAAGGGGACTGAAGCTTTCTTT
-	TRBJ1-2	-	TRBV30	CAWSVEQGVRGYTF	TGTGCCTGGAGTGTAGAACAGGGAGTACGTGGCTACACCTTC
-	TRBJ2-7	TRBD2	TRBV6-5	CASSYSGGRGDEQYF	TGTGCCAGCAGTTACTCGGGCGGGAGGGGCGACGAGCAGTACTTC
-	TRBJ1-1	-	TRBV6-5	CASSRTVTNTEAFF	TGTGCCAGCAGCCGGACAGTCACGAACACTGAAGCTTTCTTT
-	TRBJ2-3	TRBD1	TRBV5-6	CASSDRGSTDTQYF	TGTGCCAGCAGTGACAGGGGAAGCACAGATACGCAGTATTTT
-	TRBJ2-2	-	TRBV19	CASSIDRLWTGELFF	TGTGCCAGTAGCATTGACAGGTTATGGACCGGGGAGCTGTTTTTT
-	TRBJ1-5	TRBD1	TRBV7-6	CASSLGHRGGNQPQHF	TGTGCCAGCAGCTTAGGTCACAGGGGTGGCAATCAGCCCCAGCATTTT
-	TRBJ1-5	-	TRBV2	CASRASRGQPQHF	TGTGCCAGCAGGGCATCTAGGGGTCAGCCCCAGCATTTT
-	TRBJ2-1	TRBD2	TRBV7-2	CASRPTLREVNEQFF	TGTGCCAGCAGACCTACTTTGCGGGAGGTAAATGAGCAGTTCTTC
-	TRBJ2-7	TRBD2	TRBV11-2	CASSLEGTSGYYEQYF	TGTGCCAGCAGCTTAGAAGGGACTAGCGGATACTACGAGCAGTACTTC
-	TRBJ2-2	-	TRBV7-3	CASSQMDRQAITGELFF	TGTGCCAGCAGTCAAATGGACCGACAGGCCATAACCGGGGAGCTGTTTTTT
once	TRBJ2-7	-	TRBV5-1	CASPGPHSYEQYF	TGCGCCAGCCCGGGACCCCACTCCTACGAGCAGTACTTC
-	TRBJ2-2	-	TRBV11-2	CASSLGLALQTGELFF	TGTGCCAGCAGCTTAGGGCTAGCGCTTCAGACCGGGGAGCTGTTTTTT
-	TRBJ2-5	-	TRBV10-2	CASSELALETQYF	TGCGCCAGCAGTGAATTGGCCTTAGAGACCCAGTACTTC
-	TRBJ2-7	-	TRBV6-1	CASSAGQLYEQYF	TGTGCCAGCAGTGCCGGACAGCTCTACGAGCAGTACTTC
-	TRBJ2-3	-	TRBV11-2	CASSGGDTQYF	TGTGCCAGCAGCGGGGGAGATACGCAGTATTTT
-	TRBJ1-2	-	TRBV19	CASVATGATYYGYTF	TGTGCCTCAGTAGCGACCGGGGCAACCTACTATGGCTACACCTTC
-	TRBJ2-3	-	TRBV5-1	CASSLGSGGFPDTQYF	TGCGCCAGCAGCCTAGGGTCCGGAGGGTTCCCAGATACGCAGTATTTT
-	TRBJ2-5	-	TRBV10-3	CATGRDPQETQYF	TGTGCCACCGGAAGGGATCCGCAAGAGACCCAGTACTTC
-	TRBJ1-5	-	TRBV7-2	CASSPGQRQPQHF	TGTGCCAGCAGCCCGGGACAACGTCAGCCCCAGCATTTT